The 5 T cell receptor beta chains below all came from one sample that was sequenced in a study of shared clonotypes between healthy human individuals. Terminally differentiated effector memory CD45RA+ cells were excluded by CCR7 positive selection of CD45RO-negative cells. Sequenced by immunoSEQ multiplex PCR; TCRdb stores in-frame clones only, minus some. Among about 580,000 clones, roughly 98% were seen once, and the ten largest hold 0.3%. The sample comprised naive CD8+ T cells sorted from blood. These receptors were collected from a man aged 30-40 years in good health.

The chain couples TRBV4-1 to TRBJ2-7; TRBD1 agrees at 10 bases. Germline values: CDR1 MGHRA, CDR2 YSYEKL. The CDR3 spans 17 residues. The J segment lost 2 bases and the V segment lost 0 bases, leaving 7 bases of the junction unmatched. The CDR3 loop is CASSQEGTGALAYEQYF. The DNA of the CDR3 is TGCGCCAGCAGCCAAGAAGGGACAGGGGCGCTTGCCTACGAGCAGTACTTC.

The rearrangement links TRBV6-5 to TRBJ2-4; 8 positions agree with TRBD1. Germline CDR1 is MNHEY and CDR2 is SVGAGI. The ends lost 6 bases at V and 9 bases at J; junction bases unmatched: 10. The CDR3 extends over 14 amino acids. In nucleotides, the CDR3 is TGTGCCAGCAGCCGGGACAGGAGCAGTGGCATTCAGTACTTC. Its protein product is CASSRDRSSGIQYF.

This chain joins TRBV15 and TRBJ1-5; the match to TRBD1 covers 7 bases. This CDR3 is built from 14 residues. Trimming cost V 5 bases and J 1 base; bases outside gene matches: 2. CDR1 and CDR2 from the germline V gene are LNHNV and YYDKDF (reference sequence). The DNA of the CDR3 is TGTGCCACCAGCTTGACAGGGAGCAATCAGCCCCAGCATTTT. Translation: CATSLTGSNQPQHF.

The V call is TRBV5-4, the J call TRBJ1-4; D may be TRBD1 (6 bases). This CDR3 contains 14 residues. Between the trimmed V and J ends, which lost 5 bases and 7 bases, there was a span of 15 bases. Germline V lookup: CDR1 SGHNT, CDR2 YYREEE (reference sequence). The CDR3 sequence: CASSSRQEGEKLFF. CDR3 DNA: TGTGCCAGCAGTAGCCGACAGGAGGGTGAAAAACTGTTTTTT.

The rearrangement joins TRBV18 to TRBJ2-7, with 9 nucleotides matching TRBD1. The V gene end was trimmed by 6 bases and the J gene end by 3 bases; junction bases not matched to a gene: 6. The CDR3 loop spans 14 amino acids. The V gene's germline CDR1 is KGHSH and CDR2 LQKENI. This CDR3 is CASSPGTGIYEQYF. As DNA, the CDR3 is TGTGCCAGCTCCCCCGGGACAGGGATCTACGAGCAGTACTTC.